These 2 T cell receptor beta chains share one sample of origin, sequenced in a study of T cell responses to AZD1222 COVID-19 vaccine (dated by TCRdb to the early 2020s). The library relied on the immunoSEQ multiplex PCR assay. TCRdb took this table from immuneACCESS and kept in-frame rearrangements with V and J called. Such tables lack part of the clones; where checked against another copy, unresolved V genes explain under half of the gap, and the rest is unexplained. For this sample the table gives about 150,000 clones, of which 90% to 95% were detected only once. The ten largest clones capture approximately 1.5% of the sample. What the time point label conveys for this sample: baseline before first vaccination. Specimen: peripheral blood, collected on day 0 of AZD1222 vaccination. Receptors originate from an adult in good health.

The rearrangement links TRBV7-9 to TRBJ2-5, with 10 bases aligning to TRBD2. CDR3 length: 14 amino acids. The germline gives CDR1 SEHNR, CDR2 FQNEAQ (reference sequence). V gave up 7 bases and J gave up 5 bases; unmatched junction bases: 7. CDR3: CASKREGPLETQYF. CDR3 nucleotide sequence: TGTGCCAGCAAGCGGGAGGGCCCTCTTGAGACCCAGTACTTC. Complete variable domain (other parts from reference TRBV7-9 and TRBJ2-5): DTGVSQNPRHKITKRGQNVTFRCDPISEHNRLYWYRQTLGQGPEFLTYFQNEAQLEKSRLLSDRFSAERPKGSFSTLEIQRTEQGDSAMYLCASKREGPLETQYFGPGTRLLVL.

This clone was recorded a few times. CDR3 residues: CASSWRTGGVDGYTF. The CDR3 DNA is TGCGCCAGCAGCTGGCGGACAGGGGGTGTTGATGGCTACACCTTC. The chain carries TRBV5-1 and TRBJ1-2; the match to TRBD1 covers 10 bases. This CDR3 spans 15 amino acids. In germline, CDR1 is SGHRS, CDR2 YFSETQ. V was clipped by 3 bases and J by 6 bases; unmatched bases: 8.